Below, 3 T cell receptor beta chains from the same sample are listed, as sequenced in a study of Graves' ophthalmopathy and Graves' hyperthyroidism. The sequenced template was RNA, covering the TCR beta CDR3 region. An opening RT-PCR round employed HTBI primers and preceded a second-round multiplex PCR. TCRdb re-called the multiplex PCR reads with MiXCR, one entry per CDR3 protein. The sample holds a few hundred thousand distinct CDR3 sequences, approximately 15% seen once. The sample taken for sequencing was peripheral blood. These receptors all stem from a woman younger than 35 with stable Graves' hyperthyroidism.

This clonotype showed up many times. V gene TRBV24-1 combines with J gene TRBJ1-2; D not resolved. The CDR3 extends over 11 amino acids. Germline values: CDR1 KGHDR, CDR2 SFDVKD. Trimming stripped 3 bases from V and 7 bases from J, with 5 bases between. As DNA, the CDR3 is TGTGCCACCAGTGATGGGTTTGGCTACACCTTC. This codes for CATSDGFGYTF.

The rearrangement links TRBV11-1 to TRBJ2-7; 10 bases are shared with TRBD2. V trimming: 2 bases; J trimming: 5 bases; junction bases outside the gene matches: 6. This CDR3 contains 15 residues. In germline, CDR1 is SGHAT, CDR2 FQDESV (reference sequence). The CDR3 loop reads CASSLRASGSNEQYF. The CDR3 DNA is TGTGCCAGCAGCTTAAGGGCTAGCGGGAGCAACGAGCAGTACTTC.

This clonotype was found many times. The gene calls are TRBV18 and TRBJ2-7; D gene uncertain. The germline V gene encodes CDR1 KGHSH and CDR2 LQKENI. The V gene lost 3 bases and the J gene lost 5 bases, with 5 bases spanning the gap. The length of the CDR3 is 11 residues. The CDR3 DNA reads TGTGCCAGCTCACCTCAGAACGAGCAGTACTTC. This encodes CASSPQNEQYF.